This is a list of T cell receptor beta chains from one sample in a study of cytomegalovirus exposure and HLA in healthy donors. Using immunoSEQ multiplex PCR, the repertoire was profiled, and TCRdb retains in-frame clones only, with some absent. The table lists roughly 120,000 clones, around 69% of them singletons, with roughly 8.2% in the top ten. Sequencing used PBMCs. The receptor source for this set is a middle-aged woman in good health and CMV-seropositive. Each CDR3 is given with its conserved first and last residue. Fields, in order: clone size, V gene, J gene, D gene, CDR3 length, CDR3 protein, CDR3 DNA. The D gene is left open where the match is weak. Clone size appears in some rows only: once, few, many, or a class for an expanded clone.

abundance: many; v_gene: TRBV7-2; j_gene: TRBJ2-4; d_gene: .; len: 15; CDR3aa: CASSLVLADKNIQYF; CDR3nt: TGTGCCAGCAGCTTAGTTCTTGCGGACAAAAACATTCAGTACTTC
abundance: .; v_gene: TRBV7-9; j_gene: TRBJ1-2; d_gene: TRBD1; len: 13; CDR3aa: CASSPGQYYGYTF; CDR3nt: TGTGCCAGCAGCCCGGGACAGTACTATGGCTACACCTTC
abundance: .; v_gene: TRBV4-1; j_gene: TRBJ1-2; d_gene: .; len: 16; CDR3aa: CASSQIGGLLGYGYTF; CDR3nt: TGCGCCAGCAGCCAAATTGGAGGGCTTCTTGGCTATGGCTACACCTTC
abundance: few; v_gene: TRBV4-3; j_gene: TRBJ2-1; d_gene: TRBD2; len: 17; CDR3aa: CASSQDPSGSSYNEQFF; CDR3nt: TGCGCCAGCAGCCAAGATCCCAGCGGGAGCTCCTACAATGAGCAGTTCTTC
abundance: .; v_gene: TRBV7-9; j_gene: TRBJ1-2; d_gene: .; len: 13; CDR3aa: CASSYGQSYGYTF; CDR3nt: TGTGCCAGCAGCTACGGACAGAGCTATGGCTACACCTTC
abundance: .; v_gene: TRBV11-2; j_gene: TRBJ2-5; d_gene: .; len: 15; CDR3aa: CASSSGQEGAVTQYF; CDR3nt: TGTGCCAGCAGCTCCGGACAGGAGGGGGCCGTGACCCAGTACTTC
abundance: .; v_gene: TRBV2; j_gene: TRBJ2-6; d_gene: TRBD2; len: 18; CDR3aa: CASSEPGRGSGGANVLTF; CDR3nt: TGTGCCAGCAGTGAACCCGGGAGGGGGAGTGGTGGGGCCAACGTCCTGACTTTC
abundance: .; v_gene: TRBV19; j_gene: TRBJ2-7; d_gene: .; len: 14; CDR3aa: CASSTTGTSYEQYF; CDR3nt: TGTGCCAGTAGTACCACGGGGACTTCCTACGAGCAGTACTTC
abundance: .; v_gene: TRBV5-8; j_gene: TRBJ2-7; d_gene: .; len: 12; CDR3aa: CASSLDHYEQYF; CDR3nt: TGTGCCAGCAGCTTGGACCACTACGAGCAGTACTTC
abundance: .; v_gene: TRBV5-4; j_gene: TRBJ1-2; d_gene: .; len: 14; CDR3aa: CASSLIQGWNGYTF; CDR3nt: TGTGCCAGCAGCCTGATACAGGGCTGGAATGGCTACACCTTC
abundance: .; v_gene: TRBV9; j_gene: TRBJ2-5; d_gene: TRBD2; len: 15; CDR3aa: CASSVKGAGGETQYF; CDR3nt: TGTGCCAGCAGCGTTAAAGGAGCGGGGGGGGAGACCCAGTACTTC
abundance: few; v_gene: TRBV6-6; j_gene: TRBJ1-1; d_gene: .; len: 12; CDR3aa: CASNPGQYQAFF; CDR3nt: TGTGCCAGCAACCCAGGACAGTACCAAGCTTTCTTT
abundance: .; v_gene: TRBV7-9; j_gene: TRBJ1-1; d_gene: .; len: 13; CDR3aa: CASSRTVNTEAFF; CDR3nt: TGTGCCAGCAGCCGGACAGTGAACACTGAAGCTTTCTTT
abundance: .; v_gene: TRBV29-1; j_gene: TRBJ2-7; d_gene: TRBD2; len: 16; CDR3aa: CSVEMGFGGMAYEQYF; CDR3nt: TGCAGCGTTGAAATGGGGTTCGGGGGGATGGCCTACGAGCAGTACTTC
abundance: .; v_gene: TRBV9; j_gene: TRBJ1-1; d_gene: TRBD1; len: 15; CDR3aa: CASSTLRTGDTEAFF; CDR3nt: TGTGCCAGCAGCACCCTTCGCACAGGGGACACTGAAGCTTTCTTT
abundance: .; v_gene: TRBV10-2; j_gene: TRBJ2-7; d_gene: TRBD1; len: 13; CDR3aa: CASSRDSPYEQYF; CDR3nt: TGCGCCAGCTCGAGGGACAGTCCCTACGAGCAGTACTTC
abundance: .; v_gene: TRBV7-8; j_gene: TRBJ1-2; d_gene: TRBD1; len: 13; CDR3aa: CASSLGDRVGYTF; CDR3nt: TGTGCCAGCAGCTTAGGGGACAGGGTTGGCTACACCTTC
abundance: .; v_gene: TRBV6-5; j_gene: TRBJ2-2; d_gene: .; len: 15; CDR3aa: CASSYQQGGTGELFF; CDR3nt: TGTGCCAGCAGTTACCAACAGGGGGGGACCGGGGAGCTGTTTTTT
abundance: .; v_gene: TRBV7-3; j_gene: TRBJ2-3; d_gene: .; len: 15; CDR3aa: CASSFRGREADTQYF; CDR3nt: TGTGCCAGCAGCTTCCGGGGAAGGGAGGCAGATACGCAGTATTTT
abundance: few; v_gene: TRBV7-2; j_gene: TRBJ2-1; d_gene: TRBD1; len: 13; CDR3aa: CASRLGQYNEQFF; CDR3nt: TGTGCCAGCAGGTTGGGACAGTACAATGAGCAGTTCTTC
abundance: .; v_gene: TRBV10-3; j_gene: TRBJ2-2; d_gene: .; len: 13; CDR3aa: CAISRGAGGELFF; CDR3nt: TGTGCCATCAGCAGGGGGGCAGGCGGGGAGCTGTTTTTT
abundance: .; v_gene: TRBV7-9; j_gene: TRBJ1-3; d_gene: TRBD1; len: 16; CDR3aa: CASSFTGDRSGNTIYF; CDR3nt: TGTGCCAGCAGCTTTACAGGGGATCGCTCTGGAAACACCATATATTTT
abundance: few; v_gene: TRBV6-5; j_gene: TRBJ1-2; d_gene: TRBD1; len: 16; CDR3aa: CASSSQGGFGEYGYTF; CDR3nt: TGTGCCAGCAGTTCACAGGGGGGCTTTGGGGAATATGGCTACACCTTC
abundance: .; v_gene: TRBV11-2; j_gene: TRBJ2-7; d_gene: .; len: 14; CDR3aa: CASSLGGGIYEQYF; CDR3nt: TGTGCCAGCAGCTTAGGGGGCGGCATCTACGAGCAGTACTTC
abundance: .; v_gene: TRBV5-1; j_gene: TRBJ2-3; d_gene: .; len: 14; CDR3aa: CASSTSTQGDTQYF; CDR3nt: TGCGCCAGCAGCACGTCGACCCAGGGTGATACGCAGTATTTT
abundance: .; v_gene: TRBV4-3; j_gene: TRBJ2-2; d_gene: .; len: 15; CDR3aa: CASSQDDRQAGELFF; CDR3nt: TGCGCCAGCAGCCAAGATGACCGACAGGCCGGGGAGCTGTTTTTT
abundance: .; v_gene: TRBV11-2; j_gene: TRBJ1-6; d_gene: TRBD1; len: 13; CDR3aa: CASSSDRGTPLHF; CDR3nt: TGTGCCAGCAGCTCGGACAGGGGTACACCCCTCCACTTT
abundance: .; v_gene: TRBV7-2; j_gene: TRBJ2-1; d_gene: TRBD2; len: 17; CDR3aa: CASSFLSGGAYLNEQFF; CDR3nt: TGTGCCAGCAGCTTCCTGAGCGGGGGGGCATATTTAAATGAGCAGTTCTTC
abundance: .; v_gene: TRBV4-1; j_gene: TRBJ1-2; d_gene: .; len: 16; CDR3aa: CASSQEGAELNYGYTF; CDR3nt: TGCGCCAGCAGCCAAGAAGGGGCGGAGTTAAACTATGGCTACACCTTC
abundance: .; v_gene: TRBV5-1; j_gene: TRBJ1-2; d_gene: TRBD1; len: 14; CDR3aa: CASSIGTANYGYTF; CDR3nt: TGCGCCAGCAGCATCGGGACAGCCAACTATGGCTACACCTTC
abundance: .; v_gene: TRBV4-3; j_gene: TRBJ2-5; d_gene: .; len: 14; CDR3aa: CASSQNTRAETQYF; CDR3nt: TGCGCCAGCAGCCAAAATACTAGAGCAGAGACCCAGTACTTC
abundance: .; v_gene: TRBV7-8; j_gene: TRBJ2-1; d_gene: TRBD2; len: 14; CDR3aa: CASSRLAGYNEQFF; CDR3nt: TGTGCCAGCAGCAGACTAGCGGGCTACAATGAGCAGTTCTTC
abundance: .; v_gene: TRBV5-4; j_gene: TRBJ1-2; d_gene: .; len: 15; CDR3aa: CASSRTMGGNYGYTF; CDR3nt: TGTGCCAGCAGTCGAACCATGGGGGGAAACTATGGCTACACCTTC
abundance: .; v_gene: TRBV6-5; j_gene: TRBJ2-5; d_gene: TRBD2; len: 14; CDR3aa: CASRGAGGVETQYF; CDR3nt: TGTGCCAGCAGGGGAGCGGGGGGCGTGGAGACCCAGTACTTC
abundance: few; v_gene: TRBV5-1; j_gene: TRBJ1-6; d_gene: .; len: 16; CDR3aa: CASSSPGHRRGSPLHF; CDR3nt: TGCGCCAGCAGCTCCCCGGGACATCGACGTGGTTCACCCCTCCACTTT
abundance: once; v_gene: TRBV7-9; j_gene: TRBJ1-2; d_gene: TRBD1; len: 15; CDR3aa: CASSYDRGINYGYTF; CDR3nt: TGTGCCAGCAGCTATGACAGGGGGATTAACTATGGCTACACCTTC
abundance: .; v_gene: TRBV4-3; j_gene: TRBJ2-3; d_gene: TRBD2; len: 13; CDR3aa: CASRSGTSGTQYF; CDR3nt: TGCGCCAGCAGATCTGGGACTAGCGGCACGCAGTATTTT
abundance: few; v_gene: TRBV7-3; j_gene: TRBJ2-3; d_gene: .; len: 15; CDR3aa: CASSSSGHLTDTQYF; CDR3nt: TGTGCCAGCAGCTCATCGGGACACCTCACAGATACGCAGTATTTT
abundance: few; v_gene: TRBV9; j_gene: TRBJ2-5; d_gene: .; len: 13; CDR3aa: CASSVATGETQYF; CDR3nt: TGTGCCAGCAGCGTAGCTACCGGGGAGACCCAGTACTTC
abundance: .; v_gene: TRBV4-3; j_gene: TRBJ2-3; d_gene: .; len: 13; CDR3aa: CASSQMVGDTQYF; CDR3nt: TGCGCCAGCAGCCAAATGGTCGGAGATACGCAGTATTTT
abundance: .; v_gene: TRBV7-2; j_gene: TRBJ1-5; d_gene: TRBD1; len: 14; CDR3aa: CASSSDRGNQPQHF; CDR3nt: TGTGCCAGCAGCTCCGACAGGGGGAATCAGCCCCAGCATTTT
abundance: .; v_gene: TRBV6-1; j_gene: TRBJ2-3; d_gene: .; len: 14; CDR3aa: CASSDRVPTDTQYF; CDR3nt: TGTGCCAGCAGTGACAGGGTTCCCACAGATACGCAGTATTTT
abundance: .; v_gene: TRBV6-5; j_gene: TRBJ1-2; d_gene: .; len: 15; CDR3aa: CASSPQVFGGYGYTF; CDR3nt: TGTGCCAGCAGTCCACAGGTCTTCGGGGGTTATGGCTACACCTTC
abundance: .; v_gene: TRBV5-6; j_gene: TRBJ2-3; d_gene: TRBD2; len: 16; CDR3aa: CASSLRLAGGSDTQYF; CDR3nt: TGTGCCAGCAGCCTGCGACTAGCGGGGGGGTCAGATACGCAGTATTTT
abundance: .; v_gene: TRBV27; j_gene: TRBJ2-7; d_gene: TRBD2; len: 13; CDR3aa: CASSSGAGGEQYF; CDR3nt: TGTGCCAGCTCTAGCGGGGCAGGGGGCGAGCAGTACTTC
abundance: once; v_gene: TRBV4-3; j_gene: TRBJ1-5; d_gene: TRBD1; len: 16; CDR3aa: CASSQVGGPGNQPQHF; CDR3nt: TGCGCCAGCAGCCAAGTAGGGGGCCCCGGCAATCAGCCCCAGCATTTT
abundance: .; v_gene: TRBV7-2; j_gene: TRBJ1-6; d_gene: .; len: 13; CDR3aa: CASSFGYNSPLHF; CDR3nt: TGTGCCAGCAGCTTCGGCTATAATTCACCCCTCCACTTT
abundance: .; v_gene: TRBV2; j_gene: TRBJ1-6; d_gene: TRBD1; len: 16; CDR3aa: CASRAGTGSNNSPLHF; CDR3nt: TGTGCCAGCAGAGCCGGGACAGGGTCCAATAATTCACCCCTCCACTTT
abundance: .; v_gene: TRBV5-1; j_gene: TRBJ2-7; d_gene: .; len: 18; CDR3aa: CASSYYPMDSASSYEQYF; CDR3nt: TGCGCCAGCAGCTATTATCCCATGGACAGCGCGAGCTCCTACGAGCAGTACTTC
abundance: .; v_gene: TRBV11-3; j_gene: TRBJ2-7; d_gene: TRBD1; len: 15; CDR3aa: CASSPGIQGDHEQYF; CDR3nt: TGTGCCAGCAGCCCCGGAATACAGGGGGACCACGAGCAGTACTTC
abundance: few; v_gene: TRBV19; j_gene: TRBJ1-5; d_gene: .; len: 13; CDR3aa: CASSIAVDQPQHF; CDR3nt: TGTGCCAGTAGTATCGCAGTGGATCAGCCCCAGCATTTT
abundance: .; v_gene: TRBV5-1; j_gene: TRBJ1-3; d_gene: TRBD1; len: 19; CDR3aa: CASSSGRDRAWEAGNTIYF; CDR3nt: TGCGCCAGCAGCTCAGGCCGGGACAGGGCCTGGGAAGCTGGAAACACCATATATTTT
abundance: .; v_gene: TRBV2; j_gene: TRBJ2-7; d_gene: .; len: 13; CDR3aa: CASRASAEYEQYF; CDR3nt: TGTGCCAGCAGGGCTAGCGCTGAGTACGAGCAGTACTTC